This T cell receptor (beta chain) was recorded in a study of cytomegalovirus exposure and HLA in healthy donors. Study details: HLA-typed donors contributed 65 million to 95 million unique TCRs, which were held in an early data release. Points from the study as a whole: Another analysis was done later, and it associated around 15,000 TCR beta sequences with HLA alleles at 0.05 false discovery rate.

In the case of this clone: What it binds is unknown.

PCR involved 60 Vbeta and 13 Jbeta primers. Per the original data handling: Later work found 65 million to 90 million unique TCR beta chains, with about 10 million shared. Profiling relied on immunoSEQ multiplex PCR, and the TCRdb table lists in-frame clones only, not all of them. The DNA gave D and trimming, while V, J and clone size come from that table. Its table records around 110,000 clones. From germline, CDR1 is SEHNR and CDR2 FQNEAQ (reference sequence). This CDR3 comprises 15 residues. The gene calls are TRBV7-9 and TRBJ2-5; the match to TRBD1 covers 7 bases. The DNA end lines up better with TRBJ2-7; the J call may be wrong. Sequencing used PBMCs. This TCR derives from a man aged 30-40 years in good health and CMV-seronegative. The CDR3 nucleotides read TGTGCCAGCAGACGGACAGGCCGGCCCTCCTACGAGCAGTACTTC. Amino acid sequence: CASRRTGRPSYEQYF.